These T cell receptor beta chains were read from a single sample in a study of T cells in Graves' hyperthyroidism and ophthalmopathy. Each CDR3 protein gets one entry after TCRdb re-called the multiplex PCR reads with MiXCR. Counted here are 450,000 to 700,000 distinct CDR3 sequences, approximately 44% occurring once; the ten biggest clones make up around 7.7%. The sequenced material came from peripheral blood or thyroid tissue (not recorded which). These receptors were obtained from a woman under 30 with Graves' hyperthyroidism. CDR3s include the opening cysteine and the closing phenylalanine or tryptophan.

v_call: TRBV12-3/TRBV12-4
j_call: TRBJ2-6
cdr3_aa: CAGGQGDSGANVLTF

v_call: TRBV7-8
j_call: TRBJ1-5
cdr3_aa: CASSQGVLDQPQHF

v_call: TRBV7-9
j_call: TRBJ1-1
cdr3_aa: CASSSLGQGSTEAFF

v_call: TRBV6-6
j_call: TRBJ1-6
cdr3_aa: CASGTPDYNSPLHF

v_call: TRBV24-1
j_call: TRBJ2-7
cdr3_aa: CASSFRDRADEQYF

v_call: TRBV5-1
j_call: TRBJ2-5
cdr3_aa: CASSSRGQGFETQYF

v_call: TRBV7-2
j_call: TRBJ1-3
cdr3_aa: CASSLQGNGGNTIYF

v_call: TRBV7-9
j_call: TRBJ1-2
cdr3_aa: CASSSDRGAGGYTF

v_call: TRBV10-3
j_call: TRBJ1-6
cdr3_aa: CAISESDRDSPLHF

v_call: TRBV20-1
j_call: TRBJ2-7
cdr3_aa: CSARVGASGSGEQYF

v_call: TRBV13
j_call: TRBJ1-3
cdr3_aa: CASSLGGTSGRTIYF

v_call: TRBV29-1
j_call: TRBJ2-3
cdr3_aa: CSVEGVADTQYF

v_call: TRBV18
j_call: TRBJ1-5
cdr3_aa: CASTPDRNSNQPQHF

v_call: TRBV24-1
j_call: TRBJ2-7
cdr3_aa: CATSDPGLAGGNEQYF

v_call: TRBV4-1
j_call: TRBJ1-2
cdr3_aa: CASSQDRTGTANYGYTF

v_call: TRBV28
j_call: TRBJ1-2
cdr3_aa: CASSADRGYYGYTF

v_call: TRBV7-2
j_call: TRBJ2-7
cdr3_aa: CASSLGGTSYEQYF

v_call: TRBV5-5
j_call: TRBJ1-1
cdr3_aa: CASRSAVLADRDTEAFF

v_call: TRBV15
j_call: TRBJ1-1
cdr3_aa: CATSRDLTVNTEAFF

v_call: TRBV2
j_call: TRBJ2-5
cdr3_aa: CASKRTSGQETQYF

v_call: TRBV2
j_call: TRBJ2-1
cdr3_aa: CASSRASGRSNEQFF

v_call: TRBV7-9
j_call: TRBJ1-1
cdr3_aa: CASSFGTSGSVNTEAFF

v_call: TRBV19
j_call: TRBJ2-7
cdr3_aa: CASSIVGVGSYEQYF

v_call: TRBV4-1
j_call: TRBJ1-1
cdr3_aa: CASSQRAGQGNTEAFF

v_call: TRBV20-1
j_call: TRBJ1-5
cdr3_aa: CSAIDPGRRNQPQHF

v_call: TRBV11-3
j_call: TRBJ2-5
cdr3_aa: CASSLAGQGTQYF

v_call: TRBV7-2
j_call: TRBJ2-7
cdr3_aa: CASSFWTRPYEQYF

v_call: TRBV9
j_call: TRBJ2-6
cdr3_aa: CASLRDAGANVLTF

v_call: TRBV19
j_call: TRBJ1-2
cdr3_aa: CASRWVTGHTANYGYTF

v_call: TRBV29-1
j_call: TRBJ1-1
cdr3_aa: CSPRQGYNTEAFF

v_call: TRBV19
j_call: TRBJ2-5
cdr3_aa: CASSTTSGKETQHF

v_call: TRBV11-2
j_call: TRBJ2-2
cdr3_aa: CASSLYGYTGELFF

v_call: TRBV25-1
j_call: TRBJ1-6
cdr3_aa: CASSEWERPLHF

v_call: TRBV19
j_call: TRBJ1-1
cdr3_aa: CASSTYPVGIGAEAFF

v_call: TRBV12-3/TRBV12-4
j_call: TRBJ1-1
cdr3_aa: CASSMGLGTEAFF

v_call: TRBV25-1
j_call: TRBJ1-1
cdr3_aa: CASLANTEAFF

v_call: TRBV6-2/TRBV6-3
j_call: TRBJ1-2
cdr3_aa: CASSPTGSNYGYTF

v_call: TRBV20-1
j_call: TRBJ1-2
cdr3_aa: CSAPRPGGAGYTF

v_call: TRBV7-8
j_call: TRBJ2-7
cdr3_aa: CASSPTRGRTNF

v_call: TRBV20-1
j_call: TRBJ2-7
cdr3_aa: CSASTLAGLHEQYF

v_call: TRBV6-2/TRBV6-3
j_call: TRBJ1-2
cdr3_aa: CASEGDRGYTF

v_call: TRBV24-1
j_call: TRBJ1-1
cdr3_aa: CATSEPGRAAFF

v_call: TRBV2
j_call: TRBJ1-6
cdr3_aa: CASSFPPASPLHF

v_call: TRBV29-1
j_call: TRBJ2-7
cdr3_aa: CSVVKGGAGLSYEQYF

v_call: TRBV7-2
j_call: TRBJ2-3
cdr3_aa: CASSLGWTPPDTQYF

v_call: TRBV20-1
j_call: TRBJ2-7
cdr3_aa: CSVRRQGAYEQYF

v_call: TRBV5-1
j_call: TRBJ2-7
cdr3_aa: CASSWGTGDEQYF

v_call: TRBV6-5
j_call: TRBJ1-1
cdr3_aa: CAISEDLGRTEAFF

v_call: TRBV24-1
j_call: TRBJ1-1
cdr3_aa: CATSVRALNTEAFF

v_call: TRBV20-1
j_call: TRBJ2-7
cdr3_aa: CSATSGSLSYEQYF

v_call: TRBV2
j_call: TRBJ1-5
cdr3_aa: CASIAGSGEVQPQHF

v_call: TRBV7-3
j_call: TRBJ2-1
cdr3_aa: CASSLNSGYNEQFF

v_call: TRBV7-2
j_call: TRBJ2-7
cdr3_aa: CASSLVAGGGTHEQYF

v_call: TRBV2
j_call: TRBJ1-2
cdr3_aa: CASVGDGANYGYTF

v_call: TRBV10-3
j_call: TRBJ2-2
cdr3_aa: CALAANTGELFF